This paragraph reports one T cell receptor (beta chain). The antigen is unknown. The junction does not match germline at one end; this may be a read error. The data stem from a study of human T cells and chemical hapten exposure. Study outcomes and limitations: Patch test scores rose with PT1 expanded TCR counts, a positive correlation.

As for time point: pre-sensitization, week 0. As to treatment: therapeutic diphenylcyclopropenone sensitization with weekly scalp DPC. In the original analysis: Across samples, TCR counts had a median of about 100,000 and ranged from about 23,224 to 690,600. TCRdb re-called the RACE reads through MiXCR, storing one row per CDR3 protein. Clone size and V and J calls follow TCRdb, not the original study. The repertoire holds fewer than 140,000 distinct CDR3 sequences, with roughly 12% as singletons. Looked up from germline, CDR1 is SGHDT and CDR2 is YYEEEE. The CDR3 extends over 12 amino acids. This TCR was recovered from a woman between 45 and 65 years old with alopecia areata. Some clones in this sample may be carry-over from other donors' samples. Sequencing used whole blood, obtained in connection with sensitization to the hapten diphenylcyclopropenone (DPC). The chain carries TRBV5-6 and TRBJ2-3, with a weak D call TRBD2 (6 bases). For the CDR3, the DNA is TGTGTCAGCAGCTTGGGGGGAGATACGCAGTATTTT. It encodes CVSSLGGDTQYF.